The text below deals with one T cell receptor (beta chain). Assay used: immunoSEQ multiplex PCR; TCRdb lists only in-frame clones, some missing. The data hold 300,000 to 400,000 clones, with under 95% observed a single time. The sample comes from a study of Ad26.COV2.S vaccination and SARS-CoV-2 variants. The CDR3 is made up of 17 amino acids. The V gene's germline CDR1 is SGHRS and CDR2 YFSETQ. Unmatched junction bases numbered 3, after V lost 0 bases and J lost 1 base. The sample consisted of peripheral blood, taken after recovery from COVID-19. The rearrangement links TRBV5-1 to TRBJ2-6, with TRBD1 identical over 8 bases. This receptor was obtained from a human donor who had recovered from COVID-19. The CDR3 reads CASSLARGLSGANVLTF. The CDR3 DNA reads TGCGCCAGCAGCTTGGCCAGGGGGCTTTCTGGGGCCAACGTCCTGACTTTC.